What follows is one T cell receptor (beta chain) and its context. Authors' data handling: Amplification from reference gene primers served as the basis for estimated nucleated cell counts. Sequenced by immunoSEQ multiplex PCR; TCRdb stores in-frame clones only, minus some. V and J calls and clone size are those listed in that table; D and trimming were worked out from the DNA. The sample records approximately 260,000 clones, around 86% being singletons. These data are taken from a study of blood T cell repertoires in COVID-19. About the research overall: Sample material is recorded as cDNA or gDNA derived from T cells, B-cell-depleted T cells, or PBMCs.

Trimming left V 0 bases short and J 0 bases short, with 6 bases between. Germline CDR1 and CDR2: MNHEY and SVGAGI. There are 15 residues in the CDR3. Source material: peripheral blood. The rearrangement joins TRBV6-5 to TRBJ1-3; D gene ambiguous. The clonotype was recovered from a man aged 45-65 years with acute or convalescent COVID-19. The CDR3 reads CASSYSAGSGNTIYF. DNA for the CDR3: TGTGCCAGCAGTTACTCGGCAGGCTCTGGAAACACCATATATTTT.